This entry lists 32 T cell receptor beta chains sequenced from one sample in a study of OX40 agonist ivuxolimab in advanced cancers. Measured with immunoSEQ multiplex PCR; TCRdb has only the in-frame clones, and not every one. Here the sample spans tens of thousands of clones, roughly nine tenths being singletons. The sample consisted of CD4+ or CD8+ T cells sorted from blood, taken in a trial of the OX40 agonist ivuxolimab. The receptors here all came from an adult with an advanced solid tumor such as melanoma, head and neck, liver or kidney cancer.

The CDR3 here is CASSKSPLRVYEQYF. In nucleotides, the CDR3 is TGTGCCAGCAGCAAATCACCCCTCCGGGTGTACGAGCAGTACTTC. The chain combines TRBV7-9 with TRBJ2-7, with unresolved D. The CDR3 has 15 amino acids. V lost 5 bases and J 4 bases, leaving 18 bases between the germline ends. Germline lookup yields CDR1 SEHNR and CDR2 FQNEAQ (reference sequence).

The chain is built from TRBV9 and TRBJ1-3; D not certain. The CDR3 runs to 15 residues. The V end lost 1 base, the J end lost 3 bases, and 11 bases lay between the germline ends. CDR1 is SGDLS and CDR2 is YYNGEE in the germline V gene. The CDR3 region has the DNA TGTGCCAGCAGCGTAAGACACTCGATTGGAAACACCATATATTTT. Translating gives CASSVRHSIGNTIYF. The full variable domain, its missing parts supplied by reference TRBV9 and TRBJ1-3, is DSGVTQTPKHLITATGQRVTLRCSPRSGDLSVYWYQQSLDQGLQFLIQYYNGEERAKGNILERFSAQQFPDLHSELNLSSLELGDSALYFCASSVRHSIGNTIYFGEGSWLTVV.

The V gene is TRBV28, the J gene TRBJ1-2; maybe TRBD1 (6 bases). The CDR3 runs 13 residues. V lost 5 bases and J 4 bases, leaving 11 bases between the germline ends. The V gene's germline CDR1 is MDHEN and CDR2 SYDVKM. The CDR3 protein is CASSRDRSYGYTF. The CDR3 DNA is TGTGCCAGCAGTCGTGACAGGAGCTATGGCTACACCTTC.

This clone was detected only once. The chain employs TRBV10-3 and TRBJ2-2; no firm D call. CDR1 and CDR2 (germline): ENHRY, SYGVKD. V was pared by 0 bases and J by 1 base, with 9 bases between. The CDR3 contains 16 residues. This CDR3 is CAISESGQLNTGELFF. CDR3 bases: TGTGCCATCAGTGAGTCGGGTCAGCTGAACACCGGGGAGCTGTTTTTT.

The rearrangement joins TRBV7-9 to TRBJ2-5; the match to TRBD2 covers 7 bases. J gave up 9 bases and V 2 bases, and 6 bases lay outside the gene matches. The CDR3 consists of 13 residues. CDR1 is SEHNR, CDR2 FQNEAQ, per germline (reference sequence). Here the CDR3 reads CASSLKAGVAQYF. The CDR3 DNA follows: TGTGCCAGCAGCTTAAAGGCGGGGGTGGCCCAGTACTTC.

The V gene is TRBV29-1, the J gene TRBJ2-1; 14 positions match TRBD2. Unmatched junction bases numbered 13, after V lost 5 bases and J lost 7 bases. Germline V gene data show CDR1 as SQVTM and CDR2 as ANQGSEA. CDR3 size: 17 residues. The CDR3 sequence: CSVHPRLAGGPRNEQFF. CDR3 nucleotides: TGCAGCGTTCACCCTAGACTAGCGGGGGGGCCTAGGAATGAGCAGTTCTTC.

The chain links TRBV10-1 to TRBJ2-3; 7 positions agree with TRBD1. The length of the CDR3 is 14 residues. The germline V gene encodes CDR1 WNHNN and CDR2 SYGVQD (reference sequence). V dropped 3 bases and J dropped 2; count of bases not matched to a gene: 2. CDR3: CASSEGGYTDTQYF. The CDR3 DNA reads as TGCGCCAGCAGTGAAGGGGGCTACACAGATACGCAGTATTTT.

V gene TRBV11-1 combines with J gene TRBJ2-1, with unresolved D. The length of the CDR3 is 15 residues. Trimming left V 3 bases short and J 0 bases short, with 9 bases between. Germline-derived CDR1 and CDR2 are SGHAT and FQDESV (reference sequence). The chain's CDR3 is CASSFTASSYNEQFF. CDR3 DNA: TGTGCCAGCAGCTTTACAGCGAGCTCCTACAATGAGCAGTTCTTC.

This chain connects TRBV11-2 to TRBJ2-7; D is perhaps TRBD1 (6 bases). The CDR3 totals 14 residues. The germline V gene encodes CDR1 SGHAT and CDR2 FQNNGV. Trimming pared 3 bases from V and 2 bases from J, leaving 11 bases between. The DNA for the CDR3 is TGTGCCAGCAGCTTCAGGGGTCCGACCTACGAGCAGTACTTC. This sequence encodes CASSFRGPTYEQYF.

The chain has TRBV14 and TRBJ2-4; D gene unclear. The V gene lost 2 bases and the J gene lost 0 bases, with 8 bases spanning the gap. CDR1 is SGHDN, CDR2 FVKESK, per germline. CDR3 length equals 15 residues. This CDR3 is CASSQSGLAKNIQYF. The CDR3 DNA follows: TGTGCCAGCAGCCAATCCGGTTTAGCCAAAAACATTCAGTACTTC. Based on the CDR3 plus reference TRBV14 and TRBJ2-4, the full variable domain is EAGVTQFPSHSVIEKGQTVTLRCDPISGHDNLYWYRRVMGKEIKFLLHFVKESKQDESGMPNNRFLAERTGGTYSTLKVQPAELEDSGVYFCASSQSGLAKNIQYFGAGTRLSVL.

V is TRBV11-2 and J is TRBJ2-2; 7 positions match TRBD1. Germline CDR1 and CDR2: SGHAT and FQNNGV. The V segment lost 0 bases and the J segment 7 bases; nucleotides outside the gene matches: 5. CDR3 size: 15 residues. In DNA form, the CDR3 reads TGTGCCAGCAGCTTAGATGGACAGGCGGGCGGGGAGCTGTTTTTT. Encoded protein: CASSLDGQAGGELFF. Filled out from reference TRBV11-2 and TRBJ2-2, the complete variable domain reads EAGVAQSPRYKIIEKRQSVAFWCNPISGHATLYWYQQILGQGPKLLIQFQNNGVVDDSQLPKDRFSAERLKGVDSTLKIQPAKLEDSAVYLCASSLDGQAGGELFFGEGSRLTVL.

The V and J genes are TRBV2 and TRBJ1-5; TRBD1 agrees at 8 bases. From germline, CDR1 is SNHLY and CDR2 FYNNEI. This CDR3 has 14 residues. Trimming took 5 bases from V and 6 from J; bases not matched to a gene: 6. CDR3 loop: CASSSTGESQPQHF. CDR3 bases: TGTGCCAGCAGTTCGACAGGGGAGAGTCAGCCCCAGCATTTT.

The CDR3 DNA sequence: TGTGCCAGCAGCTTGGCGTCTAGCGGGGGCACAGATACGCAGTATTTT. Its translation is CASSLASSGGTDTQYF. The chain combines TRBV5-4 with TRBJ2-3; 9 nucleotides align to TRBD2. The J segment lost 1 base and the V segment lost 0 bases, leaving 3 bases of the junction unmatched. CDR1 SGHNT and CDR2 YYREEE come from the germline V gene (reference sequence). The CDR3 is made up of 16 amino acids.

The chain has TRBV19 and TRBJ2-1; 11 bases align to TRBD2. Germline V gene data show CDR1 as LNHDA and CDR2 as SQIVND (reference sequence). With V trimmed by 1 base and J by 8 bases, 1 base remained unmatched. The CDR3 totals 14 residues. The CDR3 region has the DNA TGTGCCAGTAGTATAGGGGGACTAGCGGATGAGCAGTTCTTC. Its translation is CASSIGGLADEQFF.

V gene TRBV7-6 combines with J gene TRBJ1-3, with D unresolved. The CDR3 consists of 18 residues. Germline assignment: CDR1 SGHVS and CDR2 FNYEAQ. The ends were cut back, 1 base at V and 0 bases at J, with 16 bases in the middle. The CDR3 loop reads CASSLDHLRRRSGNTIYF. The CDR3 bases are TGTGCCAGCAGCTTAGACCACCTCCGGCGGCGCTCTGGAAACACCATATATTTT.

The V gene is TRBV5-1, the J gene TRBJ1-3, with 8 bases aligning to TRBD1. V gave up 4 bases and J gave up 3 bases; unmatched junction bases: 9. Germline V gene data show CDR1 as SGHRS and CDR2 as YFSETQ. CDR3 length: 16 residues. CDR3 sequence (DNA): TGCGCCAGCAGCCCCGGACAGGGTTTGAGTGGAAACACCATATATTTT. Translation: CASSPGQGLSGNTIYF.

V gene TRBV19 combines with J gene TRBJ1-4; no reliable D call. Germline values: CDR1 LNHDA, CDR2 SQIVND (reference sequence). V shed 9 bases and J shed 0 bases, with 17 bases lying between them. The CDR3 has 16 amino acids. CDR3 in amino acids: CASYNTYSATNEKLFF. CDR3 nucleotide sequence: TGTGCCAGCTACAATACTTACAGTGCAACTAATGAAAAACTGTTTTTT.

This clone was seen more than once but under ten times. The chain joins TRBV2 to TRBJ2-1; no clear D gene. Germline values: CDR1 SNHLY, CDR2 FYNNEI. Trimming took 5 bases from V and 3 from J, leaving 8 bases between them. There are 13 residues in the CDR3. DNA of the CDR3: TGTGCCAGCAGTAGCACGGACTACAATGAGCAGTTCTTC. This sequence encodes CASSSTDYNEQFF.

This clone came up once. CDR3 DNA: TGCGCCAGCAGCTACAGGGACGGTGAAAAACTGTTTTTT. Protein: CASSYRDGEKLFF. The V gene is TRBV5-1, the J gene TRBJ1-4; D is possibly TRBD1 (6 bases). The CDR3 runs 13 residues. Germline V gene sequence: CDR1 SGHRS, CDR2 YFSETQ. The V and J ends lost 3 bases and 7 bases respectively, with 10 bases between them.

Here the CDR3 reads CASSLFMAGTYEQYF. In DNA form, the CDR3 reads TGTGCCAGCAGCTTGTTTATGGCGGGAACCTACGAGCAGTACTTC. This chain connects TRBV5-6 to TRBJ2-7; weak D call: TRBD2 (6 bases). Germline CDR1 and CDR2: SGHDT and YYEEEE. This CDR3 has 15 amino acids. With 1 base removed from V and 2 bases from J, the gap between germline ends came to 13 bases.

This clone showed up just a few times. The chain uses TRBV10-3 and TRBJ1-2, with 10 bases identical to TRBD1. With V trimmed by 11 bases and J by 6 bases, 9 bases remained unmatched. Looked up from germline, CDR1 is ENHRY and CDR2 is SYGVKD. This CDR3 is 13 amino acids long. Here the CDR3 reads CAGNDDRGHGYTF. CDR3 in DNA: TGTGCCGGCAACGACGACAGGGGGCATGGCTACACCTTC.

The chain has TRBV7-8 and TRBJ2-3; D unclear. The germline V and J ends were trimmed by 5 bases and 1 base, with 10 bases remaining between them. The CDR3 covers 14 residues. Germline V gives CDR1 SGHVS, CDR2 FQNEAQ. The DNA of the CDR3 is TGTGCCAGCAGCCCCCGACTCGGCACAGATACGCAGTATTTT. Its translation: CASSPRLGTDTQYF.

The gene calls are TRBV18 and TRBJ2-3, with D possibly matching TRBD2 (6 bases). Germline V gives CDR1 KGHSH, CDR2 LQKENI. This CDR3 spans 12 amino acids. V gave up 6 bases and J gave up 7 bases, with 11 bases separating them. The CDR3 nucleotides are TGTGCCAGCTCTCGGGACTTGTATACGCAGTATTTT. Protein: CASSRDLYTQYF.

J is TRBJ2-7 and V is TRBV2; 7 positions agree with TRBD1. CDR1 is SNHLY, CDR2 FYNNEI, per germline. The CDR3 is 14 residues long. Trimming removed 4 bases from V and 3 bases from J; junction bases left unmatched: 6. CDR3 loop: CASSARRDSYEQYF. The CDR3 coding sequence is TGTGCCAGCAGTGCCAGACGGGACAGCTACGAGCAGTACTTC.

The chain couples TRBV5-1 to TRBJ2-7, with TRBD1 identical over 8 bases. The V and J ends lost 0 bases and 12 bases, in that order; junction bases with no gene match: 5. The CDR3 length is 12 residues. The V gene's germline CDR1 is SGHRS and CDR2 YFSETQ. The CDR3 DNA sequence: TGCGCCAGCAGCTTGGTGGGGGACAGGCGGTACTTC. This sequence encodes CASSLVGDRRYF.

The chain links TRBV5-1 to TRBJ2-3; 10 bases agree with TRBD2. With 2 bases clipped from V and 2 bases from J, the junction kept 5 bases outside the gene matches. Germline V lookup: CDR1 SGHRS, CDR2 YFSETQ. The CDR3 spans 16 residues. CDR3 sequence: CASSLPSGGYTDTQYF. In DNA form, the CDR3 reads TGCGCCAGCAGCTTACCTAGCGGGGGCTACACAGATACGCAGTATTTT.

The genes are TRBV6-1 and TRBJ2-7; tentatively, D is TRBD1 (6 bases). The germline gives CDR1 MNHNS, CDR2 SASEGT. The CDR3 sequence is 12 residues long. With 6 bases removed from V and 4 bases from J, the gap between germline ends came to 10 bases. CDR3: CASSVTGYEQYF. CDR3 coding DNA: TGTGCCAGCAGCGTGACAGGTTACGAGCAGTACTTC.

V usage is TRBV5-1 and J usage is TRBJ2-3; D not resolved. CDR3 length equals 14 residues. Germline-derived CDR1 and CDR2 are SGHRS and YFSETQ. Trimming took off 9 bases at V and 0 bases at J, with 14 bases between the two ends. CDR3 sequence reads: CATAVKSSTDTQYF. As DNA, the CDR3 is TGCGCCACCGCCGTCAAGTCTAGCACAGATACGCAGTATTTT. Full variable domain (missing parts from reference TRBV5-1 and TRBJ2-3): KAGVTQTPRYLIKTRGQQVTLSCSPISGHRSVSWYQQTPGQGLQFLFEYFSETQRNKGNFPGRFSGRQFSNSRSEMNVSTLELGDSALYLCATAVKSSTDTQYFGPGTRLTVL.

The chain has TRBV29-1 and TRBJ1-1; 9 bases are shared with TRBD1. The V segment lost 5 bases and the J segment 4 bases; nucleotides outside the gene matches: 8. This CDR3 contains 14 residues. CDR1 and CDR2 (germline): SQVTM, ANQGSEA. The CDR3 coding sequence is TGCAGCGTTCGGGACAGGGCCTTTGTCACTGAAGCTTTCTTT. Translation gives CSVRDRAFVTEAFF.

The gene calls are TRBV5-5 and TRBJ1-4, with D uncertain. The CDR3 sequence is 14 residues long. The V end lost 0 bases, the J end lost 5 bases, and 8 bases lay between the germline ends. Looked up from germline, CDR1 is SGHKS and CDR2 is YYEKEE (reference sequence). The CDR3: CASSLGRKNEKLFF. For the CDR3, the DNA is TGTGCCAGCAGCTTGGGGCGGAAGAATGAAAAACTGTTTTTT.

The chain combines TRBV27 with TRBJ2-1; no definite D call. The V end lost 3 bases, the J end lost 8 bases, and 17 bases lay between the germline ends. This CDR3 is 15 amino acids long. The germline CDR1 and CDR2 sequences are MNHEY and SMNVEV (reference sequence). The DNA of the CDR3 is TGTGCCAGCAGTTTTTTAGGCGGCGAAGGCCATGAGCAGTTCTTC. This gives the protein CASSFLGGEGHEQFF.

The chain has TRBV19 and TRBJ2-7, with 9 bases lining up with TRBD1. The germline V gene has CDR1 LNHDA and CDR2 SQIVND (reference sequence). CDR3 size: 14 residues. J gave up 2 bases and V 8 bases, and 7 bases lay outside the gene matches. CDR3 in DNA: TGTGCCAGTTCCCCGGGACAGGGTCCCTACGAGCAGTACTTC. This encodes CASSPGQGPYEQYF.